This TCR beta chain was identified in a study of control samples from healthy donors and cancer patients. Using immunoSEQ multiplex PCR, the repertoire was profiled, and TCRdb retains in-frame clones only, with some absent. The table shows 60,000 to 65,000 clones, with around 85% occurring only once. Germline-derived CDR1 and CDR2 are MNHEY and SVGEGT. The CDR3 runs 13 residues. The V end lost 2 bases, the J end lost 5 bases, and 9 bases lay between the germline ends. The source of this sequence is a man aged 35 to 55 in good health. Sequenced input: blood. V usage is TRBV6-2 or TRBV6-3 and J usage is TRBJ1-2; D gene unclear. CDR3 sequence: CASSYGGEYGYTF. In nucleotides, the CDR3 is TGTGCCAGCAGTTACGGCGGCGAATATGGCTACACCTTC.